This T cell receptor beta chain came from a study of T cell clones after liver transplantation. Overall study: Liver transplant recipients had immunosuppression withdrawal attempted within 2 years. HCV positivity affected three of eight recipients; the rest lacked autoimmune or viral indications. Subjects received no induction therapy and standard immunosuppression until randomization at 12-24 months post-transplant.

General observations from the study: Migration into the graft, not deletion, may explain lost graft donor-reactive T cells.

Libraries were prepared by immunoSEQ multiplex PCR; TCRdb keeps only in-frame clonotypes and omits some of them. The sample carries roughly 72,000 clones, under 90% recorded once. Regarding this clone: The antigen is unknown.

The ends were cut back, 1 base at V and 3 bases at J, with 14 bases in the middle. Germline V gives CDR1 LGHNA, CDR2 YSLEER. The CDR3 has 16 amino acids. Sequencing used CD4+ T cells from blood, obtained roughly 50 months after liver transplant. The chain is built from TRBV4-3 and TRBJ2-3; D remains unclear. The TCR originated in a human patient who received a liver transplant. The graft donor may be the source of some T cells. CDR3 in DNA: TGCGCCAGCAGCCAAGGTGTCAGCCGGGTTACAGATACGCAGTATTTT. Its translation is CASSQGVSRVTDTQYF.